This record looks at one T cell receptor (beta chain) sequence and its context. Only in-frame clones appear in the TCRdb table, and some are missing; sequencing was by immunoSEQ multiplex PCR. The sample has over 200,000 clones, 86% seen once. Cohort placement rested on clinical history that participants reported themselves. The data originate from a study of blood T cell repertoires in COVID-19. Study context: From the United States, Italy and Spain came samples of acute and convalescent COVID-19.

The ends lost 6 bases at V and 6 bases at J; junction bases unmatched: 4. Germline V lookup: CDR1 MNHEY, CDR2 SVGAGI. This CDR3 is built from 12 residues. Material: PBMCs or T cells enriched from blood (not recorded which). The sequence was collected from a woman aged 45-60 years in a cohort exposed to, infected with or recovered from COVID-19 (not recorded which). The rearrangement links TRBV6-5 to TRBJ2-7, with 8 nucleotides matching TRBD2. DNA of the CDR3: TGTGCCAGCAGAAACGGGAGGGGCGAGCAGTACTTC. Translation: CASRNGRGEQYF.